What follows describes a single T cell receptor beta chain. At one end, the junction sequence differs from germline, possibly due to a read error. TCRbeta libraries were built with three rounds of nested PCR, modified from ARM-PCR. TCRdb processed the multiplex PCR reads anew with MiXCR; each CDR3 protein has one entry. This sample has around 200,000 distinct CDR3 sequences, with 70% to 75% found just once. This record comes from a study of tumor and adjacent non-tumor tissue in lung cancer. CDR1 DFQATT and CDR2 SNEGSKA come from the germline V gene (reference sequence). This CDR3 comprises 15 residues. No cell sorting was done before RNA was extracted from the tissue.

The V call is TRBV20-1, the J call TRBJ2-1, with 15 nucleotides matching TRBD2. The sequencing input was lung tumor tissue. The TCR sequence derives from a man aged 55 to 70 with non-small cell lung cancer. This CDR3 reads CSARGLAGGGNEQIF. DNA for the CDR3: TGCAGTGCTAGGGGACTAGCGGGGGGAGGTAATGAACAGATCTTC.